This TCR beta chain derives from a study of T cell repertoires in cytomegalovirus infection. On the study more broadly: Both recently identified HLA-C-restricted and well-studied HLA-B-restricted CMV epitopes were used in the study. The public TCR beta signatures pointed to both CMV infection and matching HLA type.

Turning to this clonotype: Its specificity is unknown. A junction boundary mismatches the germline segment, possibly from a read error.

TCRdb passed the reads through MiXCR, listing each CDR3 protein once. The sample records about a million distinct CDR3 sequences, about 33% being singletons. General study findings and limits: Ex vivo responses were dominated by HLA-C-restricted CMV-specific TCR beta clonotypes. Totalled public TCR beta family frequency picked out people who carried CMV plus the relevant HLA.

This CDR3 region has 15 residues. Per the germline V gene, CDR1 is SEHNR and CDR2 is FQNEAQ (reference sequence). The starting material was cultured CD8+ T cells from PBMCs, obtained from culture after CMV antigen stimulation. This sequence originates from a human donor in good health (CMV status not recorded). Some clones in this sample may be carry-over from other donors' samples. The chain carries TRBV7-9 and TRBJ1-5; TRBD1 matches 8 bases. CDR3: CTSSSDRASNQPQHF. CDR3 coding DNA: TGTACCAGCAGCTCGGACAGGGCTAGCAATCAGCCCCAGCATTTT. Together with reference TRBV7-9 and TRBJ1-5, the CDR3 gives the full variable domain: DTGVSQNPRHKITKRGQNVTFRCDPISEHNRLYWYRQTLGQGPEFLTYFQNEAQLEKSRLLSDRFSAERPKGSFSTLEIQRTEQGDSAMYLCTSSSDRASNQPQHFGDGTRLSIL.